The 5 T cell receptor beta chains below all came from one sample that was sequenced in a study of cytomegalovirus exposure and HLA in healthy donors. Both 60 Vbeta primers and 13 Jbeta primers went into the PCR. Sequencing was performed with immunoSEQ multiplex PCR; in TCRdb, only in-frame clones are kept and a portion is missing. The sample lists some 130,000 clones; about 74% were seen once. Sequences were obtained from PBMCs. The origin of the receptors is a man between 25 and 39 years old in good health and CMV-seronegative.

This chain joins TRBV6-1 and TRBJ2-5, with TRBD2 as a possible D gene (7 bases). Germline CDR1 is MNHNS and CDR2 is SASEGT. The CDR3 runs 14 residues. V lost 10 bases and J 5 bases, leaving 20 bases between the germline ends. The CDR3 DNA is TGTGCCACCCAATGGAAGGGGGGAGGGGAGACCCAGTACTTC. Translating gives CATQWKGGGETQYF.

This chain connects TRBV29-1 to TRBJ2-7; D is perhaps TRBD1 or TRBD2 (6 bases each). Germline V gene sequence: CDR1 SQVTM, CDR2 ANQGSEA. V lost 4 bases, J lost 2 bases, and 15 bases lay in between. The CDR3 runs 14 residues. CDR3 nucleotides: TGCAGCGTTGTAGAGGGGGGAAAAGCCTACGAGCAGTACTTC. Encoded protein: CSVVEGGKAYEQYF.

The chain employs TRBV29-1 and TRBJ2-3; no definite D call. CDR1 is SQVTM, CDR2 ANQGSEA, per germline. V dropped 6 bases and J dropped 3 bases, with 10 bases sitting between them. The CDR3 has 12 amino acids. Here the CDR3 reads CSVEKETDTQYF. The CDR3 region has the DNA TGCAGCGTCGAAAAGGAGACAGATACGCAGTATTTT.

V and J are TRBV9 and TRBJ1-1; no definite D call. The CDR3 has 12 residues. The V gene's germline CDR1 is SGDLS and CDR2 YYNGEE. Trimming removed 4 bases from V and 1 base from J, with 5 bases in between. The CDR3 region is CASSKQNTEAFF. The CDR3 nucleotides read TGTGCCAGCAGCAAGCAGAACACTGAAGCTTTCTTT.

The V and J genes are TRBV6-6 and TRBJ1-2; perhaps TRBD1 as D (5 bases). Trimming took off 8 bases at V and 0 bases at J, with 10 bases between the two ends. The CDR3 runs 13 residues. Per germline, CDR1 MNHNY and CDR2 SVGAGI (reference sequence). The CDR3 DNA reads as TGTGCCAGCTCTCAGGGAACTAACTATGGCTACACCTTC. This gives the protein CASSQGTNYGYTF.